This TCR beta chain is from a study of OX40 agonist ivuxolimab in advanced cancers. Measured with immunoSEQ multiplex PCR; TCRdb has only the in-frame clones, and not every one. The sample records roughly 41,000 clones, around 73% being singletons. The CDR3 runs to 14 residues. Losses at the gene ends were 3 bases for V and 7 bases for J; bases not matched to a gene: 5. Germline CDR1 is MDHEN and CDR2 is SYDVKM. The clonotype was recovered from an adult with an advanced solid tumor such as melanoma, head and neck, liver or kidney cancer. The sample was CD4+ or CD8+ T cells sorted from blood, taken in a trial of the OX40 agonist ivuxolimab. The chain is built from TRBV28 and TRBJ1-2, with TRBD1 matching over 10 bases. CDR3 bases: TGTGCCAGCAGTTTCCCCGGGACAGGGGTTGGCTACACCTTC. Protein product: CASSFPGTGVGYTF.